The 4 T cell receptor beta chains below come from one sample, sequenced in a study of blood T cell repertoires in COVID-19. Sequenced by immunoSEQ multiplex PCR; TCRdb stores in-frame clones only, minus some. The sample yields around 160,000 clones, 89% seen once. Sequenced input: peripheral blood. The receptors stem from a man aged 60 to 75 with acute or convalescent COVID-19.

The table lists this clone with a few counts. Within the sample, other DNA sequences also encode this same CDR3. The chain uses TRBV9 and TRBJ1-4, with 7 bases lining up with TRBD1. Germline V gives CDR1 SGDLS, CDR2 YYNGEE. The trim removed 4 bases at V and 5 bases at J, leaving 8 bases unmatched. The CDR3 loop spans 15 amino acids. CDR3 in amino acids: CASSPRDRGNEKLFF. The CDR3 DNA reads as TGTGCCAGCAGCCCCCGGGACAGAGGGAATGAAAAACTGTTTTTT. The full variable domain, with the rest looked up from reference TRBV9 and TRBJ1-4, is DSGVTQTPKHLITATGQRVTLRCSPRSGDLSVYWYQQSLDQGLQFLIQYYNGEERAKGNILERFSAQQFPDLHSELNLSSLELGDSALYFCASSPRDRGNEKLFFGSGTQLSVL.

The chain links TRBV19 to TRBJ2-5; D call uncertain. The germline gives CDR1 LNHDA, CDR2 SQIVND (reference sequence). The CDR3 runs 13 residues. Trimming shortened V by 3 bases and J by 2 bases, and 7 bases separated the two germline ends. Written as DNA, the CDR3 is TGTGCCAGTAGTATCAACAGACAAGAGACCCAGTACTTC. It specifies CASSINRQETQYF. Drawing the rest from reference TRBV19 and TRBJ2-5, the complete variable domain is DGGITQSPKYLFRKEGQNVTLSCEQNLNHDAMYWYRQDPGQGLRLIYYSQIVNDFQKGDIAEGYSVSREKKESFPLTVTSAQKNPTAFYLCASSINRQETQYFGPGTRLLVL.

The V and J genes are TRBV19 and TRBJ2-7; 10 nucleotides match TRBD2. With 2 bases clipped from V and 2 bases from J, the junction kept 0 bases outside the gene matches. This CDR3 is built from 14 residues. Germline CDR1 is LNHDA and CDR2 is SQIVND (reference sequence). CDR3 amino acids: CASSISGGAYEQYF. The CDR3 nucleotides read TGTGCCAGTAGTATAAGCGGGGGGGCCTACGAGCAGTACTTC.

The chain has TRBV5-4 and TRBJ2-1, with D perhaps TRBD1 (5 bases). Looked up from germline, CDR1 is SGHNT and CDR2 is YYREEE (reference sequence). This CDR3 contains 13 residues. The germline V and J ends were trimmed by 4 bases and 3 bases, with 8 bases remaining between them. The CDR3 DNA reads TGTGCCAGCAGCGCAGACAGCTACAATGAGCAGTTCTTC. It yields the protein CASSADSYNEQFF.